A selection of T cell receptor beta chains follows, all from one sample in a study of response to subunit inactivated influenza vaccine. TCRdb called the RT-PCR reads again in MiXCR, with one record for every CDR3 protein. The table has around 750,000 distinct CDR3 sequences, less than 25% seen once. The starting material was PBMCs from blood, obtained more than 4 days after vaccination. All receptors derive from a man in his fifties who received an inactivated influenza vaccine. Each CDR3 is given with its conserved first and last residue. The D gene is left open where the match is weak. Clone size is not always given. Where it is, it says once, few, many or a class for expanded clones.

j_gene: TRBJ2-7; abundance: .; d_gene: .; v_gene: TRBV3-1; CDR3aa: CASSQGRAGTYEQYF; CDR3nt: TGTGCCAGCAGCCAAGGTAGGGCAGGAACCTACGAGCAGTACTTC
j_gene: TRBJ2-2; abundance: few; d_gene: TRBD2; v_gene: TRBV20-1; CDR3aa: CSARDLGLDANTGELFF; CDR3nt: TGCAGTGCTAGAGATCTCGGACTAGACGCGAACACCGGGGAGCTGTTTTTT
j_gene: TRBJ2-3; abundance: .; d_gene: TRBD2; v_gene: TRBV20-1; CDR3aa: CSALPAGGPPDTQYF; CDR3nt: TGCAGTGCTCTTCCGGCGGGAGGGCCCCCAGATACGCAGTATTTT
j_gene: TRBJ2-7; abundance: many; d_gene: .; v_gene: TRBV12-3/TRBV12-4; CDR3aa: CASSLHGYEQYF; CDR3nt: TGTGCCAGCAGCCTCCACGGGTACGAGCAGTACTTC
j_gene: TRBJ1-2; abundance: .; d_gene: .; v_gene: TRBV12-3/TRBV12-4; CDR3aa: CASSFPPGHGYTF; CDR3nt: TGTGCCAGCAGTTTTCCACCGGGGCATGGCTACACCTTC
j_gene: TRBJ2-7; abundance: few; d_gene: TRBD2; v_gene: TRBV7-8; CDR3aa: CASSLGVGTSGSSYEQYF; CDR3nt: TGTGCCAGCAGCTTAGGCGTCGGGACTAGCGGGAGTTCCTACGAGCAGTACTTC
j_gene: TRBJ1-2; abundance: many; d_gene: .; v_gene: TRBV12-3/TRBV12-4; CDR3aa: CASHSGTYGYTF; CDR3nt: TGTGCCAGCCATAGTGGGACCTATGGCTACACCTTC
j_gene: TRBJ2-7; abundance: many; d_gene: .; v_gene: TRBV11-2; CDR3aa: CASSFGQGGGEQYF; CDR3nt: TGTGCCAGCAGCTTTGGACAGGGAGGGGGCGAGCAGTACTTC
j_gene: TRBJ2-3; abundance: few; d_gene: TRBD2; v_gene: TRBV20-1; CDR3aa: CSAPRRGGPADTQYF; CDR3nt: TGCAGTGCCCCCAGGCGGGGGGGCCCGGCAGATACGCAGTATTTT
j_gene: TRBJ2-1; abundance: many; d_gene: .; v_gene: TRBV4-3; CDR3aa: CASSPGSLYNEQFF; CDR3nt: TGCGCCAGCAGCCCAGGGAGTTTATACAATGAGCAGTTCTTC
j_gene: TRBJ1-2; abundance: few; d_gene: .; v_gene: TRBV7-9; CDR3aa: CASSLLSHGYTF; CDR3nt: TGTGCCAGCAGCCTACTATCGCATGGCTACACCTTC
j_gene: TRBJ1-4; abundance: .; d_gene: .; v_gene: TRBV20-1; CDR3aa: CSARDFGQGDEKLFF; CDR3nt: TGCAGTGCTAGAGATTTTGGTCAGGGAGATGAAAAACTGTTTTTT
j_gene: TRBJ2-7; abundance: .; d_gene: .; v_gene: TRBV7-2; CDR3aa: CASSLVVQTYEQYF; CDR3nt: TGTGCCAGCAGCTTAGTTGTTCAGACCTACGAGCAGTACTTC
j_gene: TRBJ2-7; abundance: .; d_gene: .; v_gene: TRBV15; CDR3aa: CATSREGRAYEQYF; CDR3nt: TGTGCCACCAGCAGAGAGGGGCGGGCTTATGAGCAGTACTTC
j_gene: TRBJ2-7; abundance: .; d_gene: .; v_gene: TRBV20-1; CDR3aa: CSARDLAQSYEQYF; CDR3nt: TGCAGTGCTAGAGATCTAGCCCAATCCTACGAGCAGTACTTC
j_gene: TRBJ2-1; abundance: .; d_gene: TRBD1; v_gene: TRBV5-1; CDR3aa: CASSPGQGVDEQFF; CDR3nt: TGCGCCAGCAGCCCGGGACAGGGTGTGGATGAGCAGTTCTTC
j_gene: TRBJ2-5; abundance: .; d_gene: .; v_gene: TRBV4-3; CDR3aa: CASSQVKLQETQYF; CDR3nt: TGCGCCAGCAGCCAAGTAAAGTTACAAGAGACCCAGTACTTC
j_gene: TRBJ2-1; abundance: .; d_gene: .; v_gene: TRBV10-3; CDR3aa: CAIMEGARYNEQFF; CDR3nt: TGTGCCATCATGGAGGGGGCGCGGTACAATGAGCAGTTCTTC
j_gene: TRBJ2-2; abundance: .; d_gene: .; v_gene: TRBV30; CDR3aa: CAWRQGFLGELFF; CDR3nt: TGTGCCTGGAGACAGGGTTTCCTCGGGGAGCTGTTTTTT
j_gene: TRBJ2-1; abundance: few; d_gene: TRBD2; v_gene: TRBV7-3; CDR3aa: CASSSGRGLANNEQFF; CDR3nt: TGTGCCAGCAGCTCGGGCCGCGGACTAGCTAACAATGAGCAGTTCTTC
j_gene: TRBJ1-5; abundance: few; d_gene: TRBD1; v_gene: TRBV20-1; CDR3aa: CSIKQGASSQPQHF; CDR3nt: TGCAGTATTAAACAGGGGGCTAGTAGTCAGCCCCAGCATTTT
j_gene: TRBJ1-5; abundance: many; d_gene: .; v_gene: TRBV6-5; CDR3aa: CASSYSGGAGNQPQHF; CDR3nt: TGTGCCAGCAGTTACTCGGGGGGGGCTGGCAATCAGCCCCAGCATTTT
j_gene: TRBJ1-1; abundance: few; d_gene: TRBD1; v_gene: TRBV7-9; CDR3aa: CASSERGQPNTEAFF; CDR3nt: TGTGCCAGCAGCGAAAGGGGACAGCCGAACACTGAAGCTTTCTTT
j_gene: TRBJ1-2; abundance: .; d_gene: .; v_gene: TRBV12-3/TRBV12-4; CDR3aa: CASRSAGSSKGGYTF; CDR3nt: TGTGCCAGCAGGTCGGCGGGCAGCTCAAAAGGAGGCTACACCTTC
j_gene: TRBJ2-5; abundance: .; d_gene: .; v_gene: TRBV12-3/TRBV12-4; CDR3aa: CASRDRSGETQYF; CDR3nt: TGTGCCAGCCGCGACAGGTCCGGGGAGACCCAGTACTTC
j_gene: TRBJ1-2; abundance: .; d_gene: .; v_gene: TRBV20-1; CDR3aa: CSAREGSGYGYTF; CDR3nt: TGCAGTGCTAGGGAAGGGAGCGGCTATGGCTACACCTTC
j_gene: TRBJ1-6; abundance: many; d_gene: .; v_gene: TRBV20-1; CDR3aa: CSARVSDGPSPLHF; CDR3nt: TGCAGTGCTAGAGTTAGTGACGGGCCTTCACCCCTCCACTTT
j_gene: TRBJ2-1; abundance: few; d_gene: .; v_gene: TRBV5-1; CDR3aa: CASSFSPTGLGSYNEQFF; CDR3nt: TGCGCCAGCAGCTTCAGCCCTACAGGGTTAGGCTCCTACAATGAGCAGTTCTTC
j_gene: TRBJ2-7; abundance: .; d_gene: TRBD1; v_gene: TRBV12-3/TRBV12-4; CDR3aa: CASSPDRGVPHEQYF; CDR3nt: TGTGCCAGCAGTCCTGACAGGGGAGTCCCCCACGAGCAGTACTTC
j_gene: TRBJ2-1; abundance: few; d_gene: TRBD2; v_gene: TRBV7-2; CDR3aa: CASSPRLAGDLYNEQFF; CDR3nt: TGTGCCAGCAGCCCACGGCTAGCGGGAGATTTGTACAATGAGCAGTTCTTC
j_gene: TRBJ2-7; abundance: .; d_gene: TRBD1; v_gene: TRBV7-9; CDR3aa: CASSFLGRGHYEQYF; CDR3nt: TGTGCCAGCAGCTTTTTGGGAAGGGGGCACTATGAGCAGTACTTC
j_gene: TRBJ1-1; abundance: few; d_gene: .; v_gene: TRBV5-1; CDR3aa: CASSLSTSDTEAFF; CDR3nt: TGCGCCAGCAGCTTGTCGACTTCTGACACTGAAGCTTTCTTT
j_gene: TRBJ1-1; abundance: few; d_gene: TRBD1; v_gene: TRBV12-3/TRBV12-4; CDR3aa: CASSMQSGTGNKAFF; CDR3nt: TGTGCCAGCAGTATGCAATCCGGGACAGGAAACAAAGCTTTCTTT
j_gene: TRBJ2-3; abundance: many; d_gene: .; v_gene: TRBV7-6; CDR3aa: CASRRKLASTDTQYF; CDR3nt: TGTGCCAGCAGGAGGAAACTGGCCAGCACAGATACGCAGTATTTT
j_gene: TRBJ2-2; abundance: .; d_gene: TRBD1; v_gene: TRBV15; CDR3aa: CATSRGLTGEFTGELFF; CDR3nt: TGTGCCACCAGCAGAGGTCTGACAGGGGAATTCACCGGGGAGCTGTTTTTT
j_gene: TRBJ2-7; abundance: .; d_gene: TRBD2; v_gene: TRBV9; CDR3aa: CASSLAGGREEQYF; CDR3nt: TGTGCCAGCAGCTTAGCGGGAGGGCGAGAAGAGCAGTACTTC
j_gene: TRBJ2-3; abundance: .; d_gene: .; v_gene: TRBV4-2; CDR3aa: CASSQGRGGANTDTQYF; CDR3nt: TGTGCCAGCAGCCAAGGGAGGGGCGGGGCGAACACAGATACGCAGTATTTT
j_gene: TRBJ2-3; abundance: .; d_gene: TRBD2; v_gene: TRBV5-1; CDR3aa: CASSPTSGGRFTQYF; CDR3nt: TGCGCCAGCAGCCCGACTAGCGGGGGGCGTTTTACGCAGTATTTT
j_gene: TRBJ2-5; abundance: .; d_gene: TRBD2; v_gene: TRBV5-1; CDR3aa: CASSLALAGGWKTQYF; CDR3nt: TGCGCCAGCAGCTTGGCTCTAGCGGGGGGTTGGAAGACCCAGTACTTC
j_gene: TRBJ1-6; abundance: few; d_gene: .; v_gene: TRBV30; CDR3aa: CAWSTTGLYNSPLHF; CDR3nt: TGTGCCTGGAGTACGACAGGACTCTATAATTCACCCCTCCACTTT
j_gene: TRBJ2-7; abundance: few; d_gene: .; v_gene: TRBV6-5; CDR3aa: CASSYSSGNSYEQYF; CDR3nt: TGTGCCAGCAGTTACTCTTCTGGGAATTCCTACGAGCAGTACTTC
j_gene: TRBJ2-1; abundance: .; d_gene: .; v_gene: TRBV6-2/TRBV6-3; CDR3aa: CASSYGLTPNRDEQFF; CDR3nt: TGTGCCAGCAGTTACGGCTTGACCCCGAATAGGGATGAGCAGTTCTTC
j_gene: TRBJ2-5; abundance: few; d_gene: .; v_gene: TRBV13; CDR3aa: CASSTRGGQETQYF; CDR3nt: TGTGCCAGCAGCACTAGGGGGGGTCAAGAGACCCAGTACTTC
j_gene: TRBJ2-1; abundance: .; d_gene: TRBD1; v_gene: TRBV5-6; CDR3aa: CASSIPGTGKNEQFF; CDR3nt: TGTGCCAGCAGCATCCCCGGGACAGGGAAGAATGAGCAGTTCTTC
j_gene: TRBJ2-3; abundance: .; d_gene: TRBD2; v_gene: TRBV7-6; CDR3aa: CASSRLAGAQDTQYF; CDR3nt: TGTGCCAGCAGCAGACTAGCGGGAGCGCAAGATACGCAGTATTTT